The 15 T cell receptor beta chains below all came from one sample that was sequenced in a study of T cell repertoires in cytomegalovirus infection. Antigen specificity for these receptors is unknown. Each CDR3 protein is one row after TCRdb ran MiXCR on the reads. The table lists about 830,000 distinct CDR3 sequences, 32% of them singletons. Specimen: cultured CD8+ T cells from PBMCs, collected from culture after CMV antigen stimulation. These receptors were taken from a human donor in good health (CMV status not recorded). Some clones in this sample may be carry-over from other donors' samples.

The chain couples TRBV20-1 to TRBJ1-5; TRBD1 might be the D (6 bases). The CDR3 covers 16 residues. Germline-derived CDR1 and CDR2 are DFQATT and SNEGSKA (reference sequence). V gave up 0 bases and J gave up 4 bases, with 16 bases separating them. The CDR3 DNA sequence: TGCAGTGCTAGAGATCTCGTCAGGGGACTAAATCAGCCCCAGCATTTT. Protein: CSARDLVRGLNQPQHF.

At least ten counts were recorded for this clonotype. The chain joins TRBV5-4 to TRBJ1-2, with D possibly matching TRBD1 (6 bases). The CDR3 totals 17 residues. Trimming removed 0 bases at V and 5 bases at J, with 20 bases between. CDR1 is SGHNT, CDR2 YYREEE, per germline (reference sequence). CDR3 sequence reads: CASSLGYRVNYPYGYTF. The CDR3 DNA reads TGTGCCAGCAGCTTGGGATACAGGGTTAACTACCCGTATGGCTACACCTTC.

This clonotype was recorded at least ten times. The V gene is TRBV7-3, the J gene TRBJ2-5; 12 bases match TRBD2. Germline V gene lookup returns CDR1 SGHTA and CDR2 FQGTGA. CDR3 length: 20 amino acids. After removal of 0 bases from V and 5 bases from J, the junction contained 16 bases not matched to a gene. The DNA of the CDR3 is TGTGCCAGCAGCTTAACCCCCCCCGACCTAGCGGGGGGGGGCCTGGAGACCCAGTACTTC. Translation: CASSLTPPDLAGGGLETQYF.

This clonotype turned up a few times. This chain uses TRBV12-3 or TRBV12-4 with TRBJ2-3; 7 nucleotides match TRBD1. This CDR3 has 14 amino acids. The V and J ends lost 5 bases and 2 bases, in that order; junction bases with no gene match: 4. The CDR3 loop is CASSPTGVTDTQYF. DNA for the CDR3: TGTGCCAGCAGTCCAACAGGGGTCACAGATACGCAGTATTTT.

This clonotype was detected only a few times. The V and J genes are TRBV2 and TRBJ2-2; D unclear. Trimming left V 9 bases short and J 1 base short, with 6 bases between. The CDR3 contains 12 residues. Looked up from germline, CDR1 is SNHLY and CDR2 is FYNNEI. The CDR3 DNA reads TGTGCCAGGGACCTGAACACCGGGGAGCTGTTTTTT. Protein sequence: CARDLNTGELFF.

This clonotype was detected only a few times. The chain recombines TRBV19 with TRBJ1-1; the D gene is possibly TRBD1 (5 bases). The V and J ends lost 7 bases and 6 bases respectively, with 12 bases between them. The germline CDR1 and CDR2 sequences are LNHDA and SQIVND (reference sequence). The CDR3 totals 12 residues. The chain's CDR3 is CASMGVDPEAFF. DNA of the CDR3: TGTGCCAGTATGGGGGTGGACCCTGAAGCTTTCTTT.

This clonotype was seen a few times. The chain is built from TRBV6-5 and TRBJ2-2; 11 bases are a match to TRBD1. The CDR3 is 16 amino acids. The junction had 6 bases not matched to a gene; V was cut back by 2 bases and J by 7 bases. CDR1 is MNHEY, CDR2 SVGAGI, per germline. The CDR3 loop is CASSYAGQGDGGELFF. The CDR3, as DNA: TGTGCCAGCAGTTACGCGGGACAGGGGGATGGCGGGGAGCTGTTTTTT.

Only a few counts were recorded for this clonotype. The V and J genes are TRBV27 and TRBJ1-5; D is ambiguous. CDR1 MNHEY and CDR2 SMNVEV come from the germline V gene (reference sequence). The CDR3 has 15 amino acids. V gave up 5 bases and J gave up 3 bases, with 14 bases separating them. The CDR3 sequence: CASSLGPYTNQPQHF. For the CDR3, the DNA is TGTGCCAGCAGTCTTGGTCCATATACCAATCAGCCCCAGCATTTT.

CDR3 region: CSARDSGGSLDEQYF. In DNA, the CDR3 is TGCAGTGCTAGAGATTCTGGGGGTTCCCTCGACGAGCAGTACTTC. This chain connects TRBV20-1 to TRBJ2-7; either TRBD1 or TRBD2 may fit D (5 bases each). Germline CDR1 DFQATT, CDR2 SNEGSKA (reference sequence). The CDR3 spans 15 residues. Trimming took 0 bases from V and 5 from J, leaving 17 bases between them.

The gene calls are TRBV28 and TRBJ1-3; D gene ambiguous. The CDR3 runs to 15 residues. Per the germline V gene, CDR1 is MDHEN and CDR2 is SYDVKM. Trimming removed 6 bases from V and 2 bases from J, with 14 bases in between. The CDR3 DNA follows: TGTGCCAGCAGCTCCCCCCCGACGCCTGGAAACACCATATATTTT. Translating it yields CASSSPPTPGNTIYF. Full variable domain (remainder filled in from reference TRBV28 and TRBJ1-3): DVKVTQSSRYLVKRTGEKVFLECVQDMDHENMFWYRQDPGLGLRLIYFSYDVKMKEKGDIPEGYSVSREKKERFSLILESASTNQTSMYLCASSSPPTPGNTIYFGEGSWLTVV.

This clonotype was counted only a few times. The chain recombines TRBV12-3 or TRBV12-4 with TRBJ1-5, with D hard to call. Trimming took off 6 bases at V and 3 bases at J, with 12 bases between the two ends. This CDR3 is built from 14 residues. The CDR3 coding sequence is TGTGCCAGCAGGCCCCCCGGGTTCAATCAGCCCCAGCATTTT. It translates to CASRPPGFNQPQHF.

The gene calls are TRBV7-9 and TRBJ2-3; D is possibly TRBD2 (7 bases). The CDR3 runs 17 residues. Germline V gene data show CDR1 as SEHNR and CDR2 as FQNEAQ (reference sequence). With 6 bases removed from V and 5 bases from J, the gap between germline ends came to 24 bases. The CDR3 loop is CASSSEGGGPLGDTQYF. The DNA for the CDR3 is TGTGCCAGCAGTTCAGAGGGGGGGGGGCCGCTCGGAGATACGCAGTATTTT.

V and J are TRBV13 and TRBJ2-1; TRBD2 agrees at 8 bases. With V trimmed by 1 base and J by 2 bases, 1 base remained unmatched. This CDR3 contains 15 residues. CDR1 PRHDT and CDR2 FYEKMQ come from the germline V gene (reference sequence). CDR3 sequence: CASSLARGAYNEQFF. In DNA form, the CDR3 reads TGTGCCAGCAGCTTAGCGCGGGGGGCCTACAATGAGCAGTTCTTC.

The count of this clonotype is one. The V gene is TRBV6-5, the J gene TRBJ2-1; TRBD1 might be the D (5 bases). V shed 2 bases and J shed 0 bases, with 23 bases lying between them. The CDR3 totals 20 residues. CDR1 MNHEY and CDR2 SVGAGI come from the germline V gene. The CDR3 spells CASSYRRIGATLSSYNEQFF. The CDR3 bases are TGTGCCAGCAGTTACAGACGGATAGGGGCGACCCTTAGCTCCTACAATGAGCAGTTCTTC.

Remarks on this clonotype: A much larger clone lies a single base off, so this may be a read error. V is TRBV7-2 and J is TRBJ1-4; D might be TRBD1 (6 bases). The CDR3 contains 13 residues. The germline CDR1 and CDR2 sequences are SGHTA and FQGNSA. V was pared by 1 base and J by 13 bases, with 13 bases between. The CDR3 loop reads CASSLGGQMVLFF. The CDR3 nucleotides are TGTGCCAGCAGCTTAGGGGGGCAGATGGTACTGTTTTTT.